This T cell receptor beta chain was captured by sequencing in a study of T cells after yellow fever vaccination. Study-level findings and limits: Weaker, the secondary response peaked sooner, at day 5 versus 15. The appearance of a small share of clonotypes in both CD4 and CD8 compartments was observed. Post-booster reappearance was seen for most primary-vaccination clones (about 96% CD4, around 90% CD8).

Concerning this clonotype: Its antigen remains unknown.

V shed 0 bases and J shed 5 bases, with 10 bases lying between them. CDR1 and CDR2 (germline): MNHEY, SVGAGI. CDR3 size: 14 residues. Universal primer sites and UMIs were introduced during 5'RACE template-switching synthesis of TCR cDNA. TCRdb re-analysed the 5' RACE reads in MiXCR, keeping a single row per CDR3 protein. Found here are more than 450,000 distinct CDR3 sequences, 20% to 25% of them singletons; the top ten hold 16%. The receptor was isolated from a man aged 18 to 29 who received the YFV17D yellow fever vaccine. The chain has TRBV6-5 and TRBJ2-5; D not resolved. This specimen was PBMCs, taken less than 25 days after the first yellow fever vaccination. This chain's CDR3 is CASSYSPNGETQYF. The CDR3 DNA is TGTGCCAGCAGTTACTCCCCCAACGGGGAGACCCAGTACTTC.